This T cell receptor (beta chain) was captured by sequencing in a study of OX40 agonist ivuxolimab in advanced cancers. Study-wide context: Partial responses were recorded for three patients, including one with hepatocellular carcinoma and two with cutaneous melanoma.

The table came from immunoSEQ multiplex PCR; TCRdb's copy has only in-frame clones and leaves some out. The table has about 74,000 clones, 65% to 90% seen once; the top ten hold around 1.5%. V lost 4 bases to trimming and J lost 6 bases, with 17 bases between them. Germline V CDR1 and CDR2: SQVTM, ANQGSEA. CDR3 size: 14 residues. V and J are TRBV29-1 and TRBJ2-3; D tentatively reads TRBD1 or TRBD2 (5 bases each). The receptor comes from an adult with an advanced solid tumor such as melanoma, head and neck, liver or kidney cancer. Sequencing was performed on CD4+ or CD8+ T cells sorted from blood, taken in a trial of the OX40 agonist ivuxolimab. The CDR3 loop is CSVADGARGDTQYF. The CDR3 nucleotides read TGCAGCGTTGCCGACGGAGCGAGGGGCGATACGCAGTATTTT.